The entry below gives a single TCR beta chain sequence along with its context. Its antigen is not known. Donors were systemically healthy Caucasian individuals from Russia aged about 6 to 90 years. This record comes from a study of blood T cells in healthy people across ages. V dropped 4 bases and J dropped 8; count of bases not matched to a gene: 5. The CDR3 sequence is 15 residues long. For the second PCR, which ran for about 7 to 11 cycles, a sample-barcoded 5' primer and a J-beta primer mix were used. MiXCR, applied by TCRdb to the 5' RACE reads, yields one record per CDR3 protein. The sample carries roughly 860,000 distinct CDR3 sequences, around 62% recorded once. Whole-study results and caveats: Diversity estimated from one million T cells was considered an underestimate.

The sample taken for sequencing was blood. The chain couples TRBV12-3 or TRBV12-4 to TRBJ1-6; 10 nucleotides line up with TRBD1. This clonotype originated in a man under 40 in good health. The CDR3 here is CASSWGQGSHSPLHF. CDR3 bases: TGTGCCAGCAGTTGGGGACAGGGGTCTCATTCACCCCTCCACTTT.